The T cell receptor (beta chain) described here comes from a study of T cell responses to AZD1222 COVID-19 vaccine. Study outcomes and limitations: Unmutated variant regions reportedly attract nearly half of all spike-specific TCRs. Among vaccine-associated CD4 TCRs, coverage spanned spike, with dominance at 160-218 and 743-854. No day 14 peak samples; only post-peak repertoires were characterized.

Using immunoSEQ multiplex PCR, the repertoire was profiled, and TCRdb retains in-frame clones only, with some absent. The sample yields about 93,000 clones, around nine tenths seen once. With respect to this clone: Antigen: not known.

CDR1 LNHDA and CDR2 SQIVND come from the germline V gene (reference sequence). V was cut by 2 bases and J by 5 bases, with 10 bases left in between. The CDR3 spans 15 residues. The clonotype comes from an adult in good health. The rearrangement joins TRBV19 to TRBJ1-6; the D is unclear. The sequences come from peripheral blood, collected on day 0 of MenACWY control vaccination. Written as DNA, the CDR3 is TGTGCCAGTAGTATATTCTGGAAAAATAATTCACCCCTCCACTTT. Protein sequence: CASSIFWKNNSPLHF.